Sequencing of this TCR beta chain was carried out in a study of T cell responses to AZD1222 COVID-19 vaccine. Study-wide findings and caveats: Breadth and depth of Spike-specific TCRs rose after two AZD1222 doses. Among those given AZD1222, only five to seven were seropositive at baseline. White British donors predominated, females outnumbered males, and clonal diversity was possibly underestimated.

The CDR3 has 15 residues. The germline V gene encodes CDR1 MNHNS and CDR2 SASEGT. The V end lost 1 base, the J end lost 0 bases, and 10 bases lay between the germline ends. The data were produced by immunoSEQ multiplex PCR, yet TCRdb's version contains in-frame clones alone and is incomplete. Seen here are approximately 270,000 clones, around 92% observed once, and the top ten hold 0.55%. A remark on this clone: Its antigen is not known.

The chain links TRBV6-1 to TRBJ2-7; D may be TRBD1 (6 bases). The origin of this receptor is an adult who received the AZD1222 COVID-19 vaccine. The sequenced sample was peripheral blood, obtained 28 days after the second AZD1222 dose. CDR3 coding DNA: TGTGCCAGCAGTGAAGGGACAGCGAACTCCTACGAGCAGTACTTC. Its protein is CASSEGTANSYEQYF.